This T cell receptor beta chain emerged from a study of T cells after yellow fever vaccination. General study points: A small share of clonotypes appeared in both CD4 and CD8 compartments.

With respect to this clonotype: Its matching antigen is unknown.

This CDR3 spans 15 amino acids. Germline CDR1 SGHRS, CDR2 YFSETQ. The ends were cut back, 2 bases at V and 6 bases at J, with 14 bases in the middle. One entry per CDR3 protein, called by TCRdb with MiXCR from the 5' RACE reads. The sample records 360,000 or so distinct CDR3 sequences, under 14% being singletons. This sequence joins TRBV5-1 and TRBJ2-2; tentative D call: TRBD2 (5 bases). Sequences were derived from PBMCs, sampled on the day of the first yellow fever vaccination. The clonotype originates from a man between 18 and 35 years old who received the YFV17D yellow fever vaccine. The CDR3: CASSFPGGRPGELFF. The CDR3 DNA reads TGCGCCAGCAGCTTTCCCGGCGGGCGACCCGGGGAGCTGTTTTTT.